This T cell receptor (beta chain) was found in a study of blood T cell repertoires in COVID-19. Study background: T cells, B-cell-depleted T cells, or PBMCs supplied cDNA or gDNA.

Authors' data handling: Quantification of nucleated cells was approximated via reference gene primer amplification. Measured with immunoSEQ multiplex PCR; TCRdb has only the in-frame clones, and not every one. That table furnishes V, J and clone size, whereas the DNA furnished D and trimming. Of some 220,000 clones listed, more than 75% were seen once; the top ten hold 2.9%. Per germline, CDR1 SGHTA and CDR2 FQGNSA. The CDR3 has 16 residues. Trimming shortened V by 0 bases and J by 4 bases, and 13 bases separated the two germline ends. This clonotype originated in a man aged 45 to 65 who had recovered from COVID-19. Sequenced material: peripheral blood. This chain uses TRBV7-2 with TRBJ2-1; D is perhaps TRBD2 (6 bases). The CDR3 sequence: CASSLAPAGRYNEQFF. The CDR3 nucleotides read TGTGCCAGCAGCTTAGCCCCGGCCGGGAGATACAATGAGCAGTTCTTC.